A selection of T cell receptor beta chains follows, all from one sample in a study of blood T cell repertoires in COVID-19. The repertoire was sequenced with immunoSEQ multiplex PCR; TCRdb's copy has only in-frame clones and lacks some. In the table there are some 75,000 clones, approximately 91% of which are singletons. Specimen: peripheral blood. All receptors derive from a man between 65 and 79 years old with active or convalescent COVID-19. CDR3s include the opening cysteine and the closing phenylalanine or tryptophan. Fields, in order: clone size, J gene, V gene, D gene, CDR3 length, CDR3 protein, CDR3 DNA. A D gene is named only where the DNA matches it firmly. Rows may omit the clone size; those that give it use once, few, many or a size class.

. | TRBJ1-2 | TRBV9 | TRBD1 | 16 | CASSVGTGLANYGYTF | TGTGCCAGCAGCGTCGGGACAGGGTTAGCTAACTATGGCTACACCTTC
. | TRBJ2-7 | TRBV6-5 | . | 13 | CASSRPESYEQYF | TGTGCCAGCAGTCGCCCAGAAAGTTACGAGCAGTACTTC
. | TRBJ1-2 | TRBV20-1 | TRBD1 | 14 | CSASGDSRGYGYTF | TGCAGTGCTAGTGGGGACAGTCGCGGCTATGGCTACACCTTC
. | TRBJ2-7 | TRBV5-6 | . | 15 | CASSSYLLLGYEQYF | TGTGCCAGCAGCTCCTATCTCCTCCTCGGTTACGAGCAGTACTTC
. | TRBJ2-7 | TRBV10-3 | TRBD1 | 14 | CAISRTGSSYEQYF | TGTGCCATCAGCCGGACAGGGAGCTCCTACGAGCAGTACTTC
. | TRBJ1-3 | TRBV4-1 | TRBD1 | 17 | CASSQGWGQSSGNTIYF | TGCGCCAGCAGCCAAGGGTGGGGACAGAGCTCTGGAAACACCATATATTTT
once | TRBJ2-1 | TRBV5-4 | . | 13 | CASSSQNRYEQFF | TGTGCCAGCAGCTCACAGAACCGGTATGAGCAGTTCTTC
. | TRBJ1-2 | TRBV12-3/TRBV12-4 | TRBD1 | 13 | CASRTTGGYGYTF | TGTGCCAGCAGGACAACAGGGGGTTATGGCTACACCTTC
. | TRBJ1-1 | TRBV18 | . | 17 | CASSPPGRGARSTEAFF | TGTGCCAGCTCACCACCGGGACGGGGGGCGCGGAGCACTGAAGCTTTCTTT
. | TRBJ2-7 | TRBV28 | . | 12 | CASSTILTEQYF | TGTGCCAGCAGTACCATTCTAACCGAGCAGTACTTC
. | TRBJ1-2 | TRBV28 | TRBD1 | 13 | CATKTGANYGYTF | TGTGCCACTAAGACAGGGGCTAACTATGGCTACACCTTC
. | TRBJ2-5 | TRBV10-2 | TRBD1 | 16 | CASSRGRAGAQETQYF | TGCGCCTCCTCCAGGGGGCGGGCGGGCGCTCAAGAGACCCAGTACTTC
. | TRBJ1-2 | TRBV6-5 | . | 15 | CASTVELQAFYGYTF | TGTGCCAGCACAGTCGAGTTGCAGGCCTTCTATGGCTACACCTTC
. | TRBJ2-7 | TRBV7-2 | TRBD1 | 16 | CASSLVAGTGSYEQYF | TGTGCCAGCAGCTTAGTGGCGGGGACAGGGTCATACGAGCAGTACTTC
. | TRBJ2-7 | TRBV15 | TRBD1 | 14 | CATSSGTGLYEQYF | TGTGCCACCAGCAGCGGGACAGGCCTCTACGAGCAGTACTTC
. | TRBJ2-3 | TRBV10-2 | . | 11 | CASRLGDTQYF | TGCGCCAGCCGTCTAGGAGATACGCAGTATTTT
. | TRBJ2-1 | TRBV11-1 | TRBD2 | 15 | CASSLGAGGNGEQFF | TGTGCCAGCAGCTTAGGAGCGGGGGGCAACGGTGAGCAGTTCTTC
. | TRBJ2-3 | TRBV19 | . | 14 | CASSMFYLPDTQYF | TGTGCCAGTAGTATGTTCTACCTCCCAGATACGCAGTATTTT
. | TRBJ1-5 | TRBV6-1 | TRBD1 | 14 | CASSDRQGGQPQHF | TGTGCCAGCAGTGATCGACAGGGGGGACAGCCCCAGCATTTT
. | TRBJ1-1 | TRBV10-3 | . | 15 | CAISESRAPNTEAFF | TGTGCCATCAGTGAGTCGAGGGCCCCGAACACTGAAGCTTTCTTT
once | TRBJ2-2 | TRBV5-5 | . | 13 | CASSWDFSGELFF | TGTGCCAGCAGCTGGGACTTCTCCGGGGAGCTGTTTTTT
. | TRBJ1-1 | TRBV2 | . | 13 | CASSEDRRAEAFF | TGTGCCAGCAGTGAAGACAGGCGTGCTGAAGCTTTCTTT
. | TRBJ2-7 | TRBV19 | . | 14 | CASSIRDTAYEQYF | TGTGCCAGTAGTATAAGGGACACGGCCTACGAGCAGTACTTC
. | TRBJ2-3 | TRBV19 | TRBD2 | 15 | CASSLLAPRSNTQYF | TGTGCCAGTAGTCTACTAGCGCCCCGATCAAATACGCAGTATTTT
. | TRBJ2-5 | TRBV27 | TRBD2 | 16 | CASSLAGGYPQETQYF | TGTGCCAGCAGTTTAGCGGGGGGGTACCCCCAAGAGACCCAGTACTTC
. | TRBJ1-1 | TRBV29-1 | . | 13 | CSVVRQADTEAFF | TGCAGCGTTGTGCGACAGGCCGACACTGAAGCTTTCTTT
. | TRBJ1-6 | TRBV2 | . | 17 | CASTPGQGGSYNSPLHF | TGTGCCAGCACTCCCGGTCAGGGTGGCTCCTATAATTCACCCCTCCACTTT
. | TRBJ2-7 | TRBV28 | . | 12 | CASGGALYEQYF | TGTGCCAGCGGAGGGGCGCTCTACGAGCAGTACTTC
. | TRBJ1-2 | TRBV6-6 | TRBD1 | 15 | CASSYGAGGNYGYTF | TGTGCCAGCAGTTACGGGGCAGGGGGCAACTATGGCTACACCTTC
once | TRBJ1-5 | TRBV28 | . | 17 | CASSLSLRHFSNQPQHF | TGTGCCAGCAGTTTATCTCTTAGACATTTTAGCAATCAGCCCCAGCATTTT
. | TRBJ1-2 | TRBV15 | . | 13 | CATSIGQPYGYTF | TGTGCCACCAGCATTGGACAGCCCTATGGCTACACCTTC
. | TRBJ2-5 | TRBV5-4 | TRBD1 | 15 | CASSLAGQGEETQYF | TGTGCCAGCAGCTTGGCGGGACAGGGGGAAGAGACCCAGTACTTC
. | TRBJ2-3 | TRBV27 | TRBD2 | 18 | CASSLITGTSGGADTQYF | TGTGCCAGCAGTTTAATAACCGGGACTAGCGGGGGGGCGGACACGCAGTATTTT
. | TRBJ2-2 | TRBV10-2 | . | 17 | CASSGPSGVSYTGELFF | TGCGCCAGCAGTGGCCCCTCGGGGGTCTCGTACACCGGGGAGCTGTTTTTT
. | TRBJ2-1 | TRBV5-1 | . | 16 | CASSLGAGSSYNEQFF | TGCGCCAGCAGCTTGGGGGCGGGAAGCTCCTACAATGAGCAGTTCTTC
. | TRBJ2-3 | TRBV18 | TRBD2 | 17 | CASSPSASGTGTDTQYF | TGTGCCAGCTCACCGTCAGCTAGCGGGACCGGCACAGATACGCAGTATTTT
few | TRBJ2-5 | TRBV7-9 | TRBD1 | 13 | CASSLTGGETQYF | TGTGCCAGCAGCTTGACAGGGGGAGAGACCCAGTACTTC
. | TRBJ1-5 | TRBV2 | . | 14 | CASRTDYSNQPQHF | TGTGCCAGCCGGACAGACTATAGCAATCAGCCCCAGCATTTT
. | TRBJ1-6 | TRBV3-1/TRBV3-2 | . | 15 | CASSPNRAGNSPLHF | TGTGCCAGCAGCCCAAACAGGGCCGGGAATTCACCCCTCCACTTT
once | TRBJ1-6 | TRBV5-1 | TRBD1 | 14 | CASSDGTGSFSLHF | TGCGCCAGCAGCGACGGGACAGGGTCCTTCTCCCTCCACTTT
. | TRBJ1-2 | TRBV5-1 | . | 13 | CASSLTRSYGYTF | TGCGCCAGCAGCTTGACAAGGAGCTATGGCTACACCTTC
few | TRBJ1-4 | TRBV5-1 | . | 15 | CASGSLGGQGEKLFF | TGCGCCAGCGGCTCCCTCGGGGGGCAAGGTGAAAAACTGTTTTTT
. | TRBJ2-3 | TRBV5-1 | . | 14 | CASSGELVQDTQYF | TGCGCCAGCTCCGGCGAACTAGTCCAGGATACGCAGTATTTT
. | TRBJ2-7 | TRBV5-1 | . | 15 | CASSPLPETPSEQYF | TGCGCCAGCAGCCCATTACCGGAGACCCCCTCCGAGCAGTACTTC
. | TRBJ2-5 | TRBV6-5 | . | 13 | CASSSRGRETQYF | TGTGCCAGCAGCTCCAGGGGGAGGGAGACCCAGTACTTC
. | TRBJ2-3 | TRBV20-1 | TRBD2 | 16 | CSASTGEGGPRDTQYF | TGCAGTGCTAGTACGGGGGAGGGAGGGCCACGGGATACGCAGTATTTT
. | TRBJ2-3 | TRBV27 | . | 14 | CASRLLSMVDTQYF | TGTGCCAGCAGACTTCTGTCTATGGTCGATACGCAGTATTTT
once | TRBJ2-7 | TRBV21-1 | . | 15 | CALRTGIMPSYEQYF | TGTGCCCTAAGGACAGGGATAATGCCCTCCTACGAGCAGTACTTC
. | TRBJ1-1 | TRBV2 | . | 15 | CASSEGIPLNTEAFF | TGTGCCAGCAGTGAGGGCATACCGTTGAACACTGAAGCTTTCTTT
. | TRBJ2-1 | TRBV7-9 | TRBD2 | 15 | CASSTAGGGHGEQFF | TGTGCCAGCAGCACCGCGGGGGGCGGGCACGGTGAGCAGTTCTTC
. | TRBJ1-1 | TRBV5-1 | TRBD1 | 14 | CASSINQGGTEAFF | TGCGCCAGCAGCATTAATCAGGGGGGCACTGAAGCTTTCTTT
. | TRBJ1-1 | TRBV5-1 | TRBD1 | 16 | CASSPNAGTGVSEAFF | TGCGCCAGCAGCCCGAATGCCGGGACAGGGGTATCTGAAGCTTTCTTT
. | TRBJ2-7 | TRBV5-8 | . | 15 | CASSLGGGASYEQYF | TGTGCCAGCAGCTTGGGGGGTGGGGCCTCGTACGAGCAGTACTTC
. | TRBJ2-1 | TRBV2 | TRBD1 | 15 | CASSGNRGRNNEQFF | TGTGCCAGCAGTGGCAACAGGGGGCGGAACAATGAGCAGTTCTTC
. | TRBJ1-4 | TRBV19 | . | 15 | CASSVHGGPNEKLFF | TGTGCCAGTAGTGTCCACGGAGGGCCTAATGAAAAACTGTTTTTT